The next 5 T cell receptor beta chains were all read from a single sample in a study of neurological immune-mediated disorders. TCRdb re-analysed the 5' RACE reads in MiXCR, keeping a single row per CDR3 protein. Of more than 30,000 distinct CDR3 sequences in the sample, about an eighth are singletons; the top ten hold 5.2%. Time point defined: technical triplicate 2. Sequencing input: CD4+ T cells from blood. These receptors were obtained from a female donor with HTLV-1-associated myelopathy (HAM/TSP).

This clonotype was picked up many times. The V gene is TRBV7-2, the J gene TRBJ1-4; TRBD1 agrees at 8 bases. Germline V gene lookup returns CDR1 SGHTA and CDR2 FQGNSA. The CDR3 runs to 14 residues. The junction had 6 bases not matched to a gene; V was cut back by 4 bases and J by 8 bases. CDR3 nucleotide sequence: TGTGCCAGCAGCTCAACAGGGGGTGGGGAAAAACTGTTTTTT. It codes for CASSSTGGGEKLFF.

This rearrangement joins TRBV29-1 to TRBJ2-5, with D possibly matching TRBD1 (5 bases). The CDR3 totals 14 residues. The germline gives CDR1 SQVTM, CDR2 ANQGSEA. Trimming cost V 4 bases and J 0 bases, with 12 bases left between them. CDR3 sequence (DNA): TGCAGCGTTGTCGGTCCGACAGACCAAGAGACCCAGTACTTC. Its translation is CSVVGPTDQETQYF.

In its sample, this clonotype was seen many times. The chain couples TRBV7-2 to TRBJ2-3, with D possibly matching TRBD1 (5 bases). This CDR3 contains 16 residues. V dropped 1 base and J dropped 6 bases, with 17 bases sitting between them. Germline lookup yields CDR1 SGHTA and CDR2 FQGNSA. CDR3 amino acids: CASSLELGPPRDTQYF. DNA for the CDR3: TGTGCCAGCAGCTTAGAACTGGGGCCCCCGCGGGATACGCAGTATTTT.

This clonotype was detected many times. The V gene is TRBV3-1, the J gene TRBJ2-5; D is unresolved. This CDR3 comprises 13 residues. Germline loops: CDR1 LGHDT, CDR2 YNNKEL (reference sequence). V was pared by 4 bases and J by 5 bases, with 11 bases between. The CDR3 region is CASSRTRVETQYF. The CDR3 DNA sequence: TGTGCCAGCAGCCGGACCCGGGTTGAGACCCAGTACTTC.

This clonotype was detected ten times or more. The V and J genes are TRBV20-1 and TRBJ2-3; no firm D call. V gave up 7 bases and J gave up 9 bases, with 14 bases separating them. CDR3 length: 11 amino acids. Germline values: CDR1 DFQATT, CDR2 SNEGSKA (reference sequence). The DNA of the CDR3 is TGCAGTGTTACACAACTCCGGACGCAGTATTTT. As protein: CSVTQLRTQYF.